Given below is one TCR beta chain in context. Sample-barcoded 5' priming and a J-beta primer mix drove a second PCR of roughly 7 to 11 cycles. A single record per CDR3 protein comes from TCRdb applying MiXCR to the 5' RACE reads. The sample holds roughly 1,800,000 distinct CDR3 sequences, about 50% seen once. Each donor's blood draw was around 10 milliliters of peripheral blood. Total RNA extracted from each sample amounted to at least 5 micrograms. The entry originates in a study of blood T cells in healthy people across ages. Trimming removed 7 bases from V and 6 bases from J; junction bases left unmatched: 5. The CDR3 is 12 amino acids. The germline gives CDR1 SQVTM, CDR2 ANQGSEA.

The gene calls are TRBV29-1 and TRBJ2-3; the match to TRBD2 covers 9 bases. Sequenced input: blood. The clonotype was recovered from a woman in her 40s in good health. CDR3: CSEIAGEDTQYF. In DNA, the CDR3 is TGCAGCGAAATAGCGGGGGAGGATACGCAGTATTTT.